The entry that follows covers one T cell receptor beta chain sequence. This clone may be a read error of a much larger clone one base away. These data are taken from a study of neurological immune-mediated disorders. V was trimmed by 0 bases and J by 5 bases, leaving 6 bases between them. The germline V gene has CDR1 SGHDT and CDR2 YYEEEE. CDR3 length equals 13 residues. TCRdb analysed the 5' RACE reads with MiXCR anew, one entry per CDR3 protein. This table holds roughly 120,000 distinct CDR3 sequences, 3% to 3.5% found once. The clonotype originates from a woman aged 25 to 45 with multiple sclerosis. The chain is built from TRBV5-6 and TRBJ2-1, with D unresolved. Sequences were obtained from PBMCs. This CDR3 is CASSLAANNEQFF. The CDR3 DNA sequence: TGTGCCAGCAGCTTGGCTGCCAACAATGAGCAGTTCTTC.